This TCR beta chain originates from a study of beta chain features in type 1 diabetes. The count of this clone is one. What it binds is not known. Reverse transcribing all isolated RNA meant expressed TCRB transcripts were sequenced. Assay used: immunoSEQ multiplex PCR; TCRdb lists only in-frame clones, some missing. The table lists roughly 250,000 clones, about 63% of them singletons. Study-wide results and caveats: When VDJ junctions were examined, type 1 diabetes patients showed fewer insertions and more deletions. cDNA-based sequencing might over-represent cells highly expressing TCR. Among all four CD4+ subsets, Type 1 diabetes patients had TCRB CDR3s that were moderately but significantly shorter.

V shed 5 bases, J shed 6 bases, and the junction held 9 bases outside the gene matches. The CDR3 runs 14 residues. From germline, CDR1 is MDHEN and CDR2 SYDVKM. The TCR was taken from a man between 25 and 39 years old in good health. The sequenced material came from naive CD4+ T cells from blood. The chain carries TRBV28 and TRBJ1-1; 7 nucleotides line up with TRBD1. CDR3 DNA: TGTGCCAGCAGTCCACAGGGGACGTGGGCTGAAGCTTTCTTT. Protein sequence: CASSPQGTWAEAFF.